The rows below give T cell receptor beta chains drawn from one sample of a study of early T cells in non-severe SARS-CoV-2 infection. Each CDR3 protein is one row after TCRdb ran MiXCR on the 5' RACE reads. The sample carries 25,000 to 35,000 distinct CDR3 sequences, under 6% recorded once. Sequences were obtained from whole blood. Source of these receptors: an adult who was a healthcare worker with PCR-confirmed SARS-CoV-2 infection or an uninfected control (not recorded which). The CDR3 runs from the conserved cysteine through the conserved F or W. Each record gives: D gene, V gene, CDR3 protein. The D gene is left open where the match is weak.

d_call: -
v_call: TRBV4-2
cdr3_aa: CASSQEPDQPQHF

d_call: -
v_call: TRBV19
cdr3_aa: CASSIRGLDEQFF

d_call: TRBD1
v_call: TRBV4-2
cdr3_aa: CASSQTGGGTEAFF

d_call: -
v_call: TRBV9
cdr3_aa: CASSSWTVNEQFF

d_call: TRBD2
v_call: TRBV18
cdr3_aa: CASSPLGAGGSEQYF

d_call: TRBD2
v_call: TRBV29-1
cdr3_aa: CSVEDPWEGGGPYEQYF

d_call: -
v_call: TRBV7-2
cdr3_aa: CASSLGQKNGETQYF

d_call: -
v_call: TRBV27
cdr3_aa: CASGGFNQPQHF

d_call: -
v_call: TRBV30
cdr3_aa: CAWRGQEVGTQYF

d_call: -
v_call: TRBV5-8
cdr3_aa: CASSQQGLVSNQPQHF

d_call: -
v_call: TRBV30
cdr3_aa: CAWSVRGVKTQYF

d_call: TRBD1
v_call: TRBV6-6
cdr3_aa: CASSYSVDRPNSLIYGYTF

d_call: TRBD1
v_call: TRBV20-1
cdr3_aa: CSARQGGSYEQYF

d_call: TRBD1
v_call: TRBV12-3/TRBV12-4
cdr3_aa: CASSPGQLMTYNEQFF

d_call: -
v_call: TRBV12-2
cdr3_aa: CASYWTRGEQYF

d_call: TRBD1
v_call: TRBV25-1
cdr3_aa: CASSFVGQGTPEAFF

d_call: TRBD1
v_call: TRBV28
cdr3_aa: CASSQTGTGVLNTEAFF

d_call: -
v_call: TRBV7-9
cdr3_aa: CASSLEVAPLHF

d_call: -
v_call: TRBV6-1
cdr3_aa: CASREDRRPYNEQFF

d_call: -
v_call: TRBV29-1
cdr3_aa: CSVEGNAEDEQYF

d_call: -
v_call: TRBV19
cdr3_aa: CASSPSWAANTQYF

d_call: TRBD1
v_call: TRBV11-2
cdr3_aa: CASSPTGVMNTEAFF

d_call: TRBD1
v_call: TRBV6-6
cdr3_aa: CASSPGQGGSGANVLTF

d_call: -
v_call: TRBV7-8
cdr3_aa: CASSLSVGVGYNEQFF

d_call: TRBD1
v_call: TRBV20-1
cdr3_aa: CSARGQGSGAKNIQYF

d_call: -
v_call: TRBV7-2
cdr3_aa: CASTAGGSAGELFF

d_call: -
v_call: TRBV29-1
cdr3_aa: CSVERYGTDTQYF

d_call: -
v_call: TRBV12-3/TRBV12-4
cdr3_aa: CASTPSNYVYTF

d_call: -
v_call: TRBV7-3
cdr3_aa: CASSLRPQGGFGDEQYF

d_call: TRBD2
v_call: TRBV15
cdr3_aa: CATSSQNGGGYEQYF

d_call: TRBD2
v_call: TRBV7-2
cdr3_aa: CASSSGTTGDTQYF

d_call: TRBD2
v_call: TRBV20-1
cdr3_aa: CSAKTSGDLGELFF

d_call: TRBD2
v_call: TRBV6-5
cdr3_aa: CASSAGGARADTQYF

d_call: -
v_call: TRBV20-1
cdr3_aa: CSAREGGRNEQFF

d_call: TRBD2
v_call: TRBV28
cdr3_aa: CASSSGLAGEPSSTDTQYF

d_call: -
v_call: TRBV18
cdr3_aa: CASSPLLRERAYNEQFF

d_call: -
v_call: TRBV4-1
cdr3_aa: CASSQVATAYEQYF

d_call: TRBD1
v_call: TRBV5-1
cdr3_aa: CASSARDSNYNEQFF

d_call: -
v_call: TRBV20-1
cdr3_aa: CSAKPGSGKTYEQYF

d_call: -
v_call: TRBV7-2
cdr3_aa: CASSPAIIRGYTF

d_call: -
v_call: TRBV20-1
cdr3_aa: CSARPGDVHNEQFF

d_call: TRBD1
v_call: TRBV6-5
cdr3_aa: CASRNTGASNSPLHF

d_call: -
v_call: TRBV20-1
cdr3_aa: CSVIRRMNTEAFF

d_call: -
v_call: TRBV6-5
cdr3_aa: CASSEGRGPLHF

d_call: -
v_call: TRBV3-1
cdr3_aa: CASSQAAGSQYF

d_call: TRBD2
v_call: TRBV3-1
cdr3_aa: CASSPGLAQYNEQFF

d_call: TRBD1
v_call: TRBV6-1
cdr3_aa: CASSATQDRGYNEQFF

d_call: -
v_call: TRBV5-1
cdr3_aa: CASSSSGYEQYF

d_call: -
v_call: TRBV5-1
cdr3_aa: CASRWDRTDTQYF

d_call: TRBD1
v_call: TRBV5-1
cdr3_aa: CASGGQGRGTQYF

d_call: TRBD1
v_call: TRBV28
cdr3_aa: CASSPRTGEETQYF

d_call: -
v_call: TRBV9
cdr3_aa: CASSGFHQGDTQYF

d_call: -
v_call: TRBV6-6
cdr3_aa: CASSYSRFEAFF

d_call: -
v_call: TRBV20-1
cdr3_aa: CSAVQGVGSPLHF

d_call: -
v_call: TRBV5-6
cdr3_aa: CASSLRPGLYSNQPQHF

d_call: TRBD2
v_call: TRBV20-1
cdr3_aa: CSAFSNSGGFQETQYF

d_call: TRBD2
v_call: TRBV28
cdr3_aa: CASSEPGLASNTGELFF